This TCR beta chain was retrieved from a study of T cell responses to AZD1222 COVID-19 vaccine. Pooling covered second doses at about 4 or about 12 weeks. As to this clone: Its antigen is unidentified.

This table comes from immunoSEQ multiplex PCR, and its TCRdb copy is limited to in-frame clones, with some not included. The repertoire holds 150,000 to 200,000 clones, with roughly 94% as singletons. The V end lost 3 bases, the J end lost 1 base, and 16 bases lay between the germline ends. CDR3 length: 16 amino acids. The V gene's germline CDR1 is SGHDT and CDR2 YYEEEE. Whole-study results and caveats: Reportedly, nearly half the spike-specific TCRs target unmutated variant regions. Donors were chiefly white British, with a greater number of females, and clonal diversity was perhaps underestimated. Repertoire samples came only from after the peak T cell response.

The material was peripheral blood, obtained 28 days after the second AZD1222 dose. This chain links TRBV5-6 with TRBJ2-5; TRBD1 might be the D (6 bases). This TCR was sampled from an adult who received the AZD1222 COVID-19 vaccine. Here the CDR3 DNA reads TGTGCCAGCAGCTGGGGGCCGGGGACCCTCCAAGAGACCCAGTACTTC. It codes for CASSWGPGTLQETQYF.